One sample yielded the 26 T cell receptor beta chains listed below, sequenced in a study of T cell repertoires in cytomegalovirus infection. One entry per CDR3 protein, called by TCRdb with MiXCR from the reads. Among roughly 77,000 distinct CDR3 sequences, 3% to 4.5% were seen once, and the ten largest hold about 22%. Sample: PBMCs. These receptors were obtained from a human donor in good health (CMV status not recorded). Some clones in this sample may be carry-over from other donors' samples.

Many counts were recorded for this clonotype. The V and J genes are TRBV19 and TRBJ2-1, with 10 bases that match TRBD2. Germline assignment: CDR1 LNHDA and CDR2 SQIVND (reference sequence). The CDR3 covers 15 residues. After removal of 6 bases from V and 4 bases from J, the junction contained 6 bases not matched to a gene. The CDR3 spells CASSPGLAVYNEQFF. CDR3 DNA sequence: TGTGCCAGTAGCCCTGGACTAGCGGTTTACAATGAGCAGTTCTTC.

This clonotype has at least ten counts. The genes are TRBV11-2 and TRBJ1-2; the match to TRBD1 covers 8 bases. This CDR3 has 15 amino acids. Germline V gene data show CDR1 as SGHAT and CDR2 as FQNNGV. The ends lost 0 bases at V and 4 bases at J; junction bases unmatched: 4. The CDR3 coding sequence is TGTGCCAGCAGCTTAGAAGGCGGGACAGGCTATGGCTACACCTTC. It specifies CASSLEGGTGYGYTF. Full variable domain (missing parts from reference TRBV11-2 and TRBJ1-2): EAGVAQSPRYKIIEKRQSVAFWCNPISGHATLYWYQQILGQGPKLLIQFQNNGVVDDSQLPKDRFSAERLKGVDSTLKIQPAKLEDSAVYLCASSLEGGTGYGYTFGSGTRLTVV.

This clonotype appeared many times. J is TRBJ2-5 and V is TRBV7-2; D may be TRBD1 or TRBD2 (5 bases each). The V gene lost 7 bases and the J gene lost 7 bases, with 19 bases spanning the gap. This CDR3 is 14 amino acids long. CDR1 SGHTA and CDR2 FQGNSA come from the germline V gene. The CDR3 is CASTPGASIGTQYF. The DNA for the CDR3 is TGTGCCAGCACCCCCGGGGCCAGCATAGGGACCCAGTACTTC.

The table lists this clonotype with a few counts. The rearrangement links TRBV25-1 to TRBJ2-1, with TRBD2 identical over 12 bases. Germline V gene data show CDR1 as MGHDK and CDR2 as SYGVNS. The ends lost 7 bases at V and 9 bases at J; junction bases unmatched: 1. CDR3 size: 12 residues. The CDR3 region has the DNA TGTGCCAGCACTAGCGGGAGGGTTGAGCAGTTCTTC. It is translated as CASTSGRVEQFF. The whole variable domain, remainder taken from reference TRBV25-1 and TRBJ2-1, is EADIYQTPRYLVIGTGKKITLECSQTMGHDKMYWYQQDPGMELHLIHYSYGVNSTEKGDLSSESTVSRIRTEHFPLTLESARPSHTSQYLCASTSGRVEQFFGPGTRLTVL.

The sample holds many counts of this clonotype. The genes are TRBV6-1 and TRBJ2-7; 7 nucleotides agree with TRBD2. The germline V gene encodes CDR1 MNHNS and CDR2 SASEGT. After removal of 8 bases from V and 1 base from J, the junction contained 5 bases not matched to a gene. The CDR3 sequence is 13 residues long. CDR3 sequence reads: CASLGGTSYEQYF. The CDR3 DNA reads TGTGCCAGCCTCGGGGGGACGTCCTACGAGCAGTACTTC.

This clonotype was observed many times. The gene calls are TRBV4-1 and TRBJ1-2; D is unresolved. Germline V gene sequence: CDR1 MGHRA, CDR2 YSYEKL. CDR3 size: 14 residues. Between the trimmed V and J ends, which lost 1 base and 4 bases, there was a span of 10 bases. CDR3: CASSQVADLYGYTF. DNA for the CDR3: TGCGCCAGCAGCCAAGTCGCTGATCTCTATGGCTACACCTTC.

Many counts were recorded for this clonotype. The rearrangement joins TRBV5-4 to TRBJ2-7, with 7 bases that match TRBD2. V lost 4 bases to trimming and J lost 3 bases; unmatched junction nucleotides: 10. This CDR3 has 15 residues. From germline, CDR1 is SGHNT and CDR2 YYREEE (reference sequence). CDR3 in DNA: TGTGCCAGCAGCCGGGGGGAGGGAGGTCTCTACGAGCAGTACTTC. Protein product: CASSRGEGGLYEQYF.

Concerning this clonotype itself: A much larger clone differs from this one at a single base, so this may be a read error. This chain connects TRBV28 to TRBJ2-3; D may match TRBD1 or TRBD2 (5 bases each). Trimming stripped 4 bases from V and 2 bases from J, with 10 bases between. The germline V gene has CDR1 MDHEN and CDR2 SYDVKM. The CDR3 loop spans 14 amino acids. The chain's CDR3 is CASSYGGTTDTQYF. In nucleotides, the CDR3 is TGTGCCAGCAGTTATGGGGGAACCACAGATACGCAGTATTTT.

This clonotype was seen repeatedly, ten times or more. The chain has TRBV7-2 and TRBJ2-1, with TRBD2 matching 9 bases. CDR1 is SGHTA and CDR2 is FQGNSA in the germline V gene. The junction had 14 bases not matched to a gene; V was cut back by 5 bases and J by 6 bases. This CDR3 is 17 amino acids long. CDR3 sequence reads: CASSPSRASGVGNEQFF. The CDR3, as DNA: TGTGCCAGCAGCCCATCTCGGGCTAGCGGGGTCGGCAATGAGCAGTTCTTC.

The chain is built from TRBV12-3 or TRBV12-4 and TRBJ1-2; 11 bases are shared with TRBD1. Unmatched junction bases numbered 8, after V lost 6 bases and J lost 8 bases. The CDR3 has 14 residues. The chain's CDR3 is CASSPGQGVRGYTF. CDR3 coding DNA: TGTGCCAGCAGCCCGGGACAGGGGGTCCGCGGCTACACCTTC.

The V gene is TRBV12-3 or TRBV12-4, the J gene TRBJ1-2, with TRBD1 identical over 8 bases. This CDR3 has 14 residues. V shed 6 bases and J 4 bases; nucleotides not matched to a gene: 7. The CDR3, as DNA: TGTGCCAGCAGAAGGACAGGGAATACCTATGGCTACACCTTC. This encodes CASRRTGNTYGYTF.

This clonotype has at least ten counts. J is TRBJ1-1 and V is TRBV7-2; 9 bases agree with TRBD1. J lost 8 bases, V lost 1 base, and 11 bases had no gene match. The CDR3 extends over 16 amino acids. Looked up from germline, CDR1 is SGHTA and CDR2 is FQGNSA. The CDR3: CASSLGVLPGQGEAFF. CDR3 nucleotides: TGTGCCAGCAGCTTAGGAGTTTTACCGGGACAGGGAGAAGCTTTCTTT.

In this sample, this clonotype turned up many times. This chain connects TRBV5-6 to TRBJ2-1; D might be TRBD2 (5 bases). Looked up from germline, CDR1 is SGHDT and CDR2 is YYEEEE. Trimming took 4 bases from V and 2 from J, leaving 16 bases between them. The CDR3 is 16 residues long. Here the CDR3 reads CASSPEAYKTYNEQFF. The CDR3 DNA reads TGTGCCAGCAGCCCGGAGGCATATAAGACCTACAATGAGCAGTTCTTC.

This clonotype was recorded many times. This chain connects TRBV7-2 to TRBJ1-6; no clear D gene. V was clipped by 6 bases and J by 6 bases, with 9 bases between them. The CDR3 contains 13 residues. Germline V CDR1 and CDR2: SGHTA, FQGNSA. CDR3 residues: CASSFLLNSPLHF. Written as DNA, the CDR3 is TGTGCCAGCAGTTTTCTCCTTAATTCACCCCTCCACTTT.

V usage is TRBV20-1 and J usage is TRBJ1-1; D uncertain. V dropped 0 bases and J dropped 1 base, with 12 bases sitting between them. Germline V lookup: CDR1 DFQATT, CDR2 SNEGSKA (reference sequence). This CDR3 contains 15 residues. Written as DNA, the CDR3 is TGCAGTGCTAGAGATGCGAATACGGGGAACACTGAAGCTTTCTTT. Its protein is CSARDANTGNTEAFF.

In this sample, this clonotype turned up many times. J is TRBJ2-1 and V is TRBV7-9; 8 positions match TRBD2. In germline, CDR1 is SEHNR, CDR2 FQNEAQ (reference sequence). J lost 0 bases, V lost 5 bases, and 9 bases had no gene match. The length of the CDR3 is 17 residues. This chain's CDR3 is CASSPRTSPDSYNEQFF. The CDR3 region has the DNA TGTGCCAGCAGCCCGAGGACTAGCCCAGACTCCTACAATGAGCAGTTCTTC.

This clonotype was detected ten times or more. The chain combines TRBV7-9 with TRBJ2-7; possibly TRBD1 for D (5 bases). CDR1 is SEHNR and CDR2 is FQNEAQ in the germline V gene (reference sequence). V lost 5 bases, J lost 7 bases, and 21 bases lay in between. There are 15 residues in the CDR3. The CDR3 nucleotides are TGTGCCAGCAGCCACCCTATTGGGGCTCCGGAGGAGCAGTACTTC. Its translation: CASSHPIGAPEEQYF.

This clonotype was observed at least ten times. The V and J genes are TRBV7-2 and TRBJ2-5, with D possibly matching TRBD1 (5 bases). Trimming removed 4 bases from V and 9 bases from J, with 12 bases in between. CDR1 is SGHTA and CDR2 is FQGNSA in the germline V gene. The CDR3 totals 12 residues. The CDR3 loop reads CASSSSTASQYF. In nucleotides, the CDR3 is TGTGCCAGCAGCTCGTCGACAGCCTCCCAGTACTTC. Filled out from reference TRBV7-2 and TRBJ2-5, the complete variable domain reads GAGVSQSPSNKVTEKGKDVELRCDPISGHTALYWYRQSLGQGLEFLIYFQGNSAPDKSGLPSDRFSAERTGGSVSTLTIQRTQQEDSAVYLCASSSSTASQYFGPGTRLLVL.

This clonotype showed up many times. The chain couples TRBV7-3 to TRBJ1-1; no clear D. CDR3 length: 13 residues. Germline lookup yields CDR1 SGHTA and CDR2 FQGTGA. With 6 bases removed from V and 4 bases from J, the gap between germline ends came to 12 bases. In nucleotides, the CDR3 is TGTGCCAGCAGTTTCTCCTTGAGCACTGAAGCTTTCTTT. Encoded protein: CASSFSLSTEAFF.

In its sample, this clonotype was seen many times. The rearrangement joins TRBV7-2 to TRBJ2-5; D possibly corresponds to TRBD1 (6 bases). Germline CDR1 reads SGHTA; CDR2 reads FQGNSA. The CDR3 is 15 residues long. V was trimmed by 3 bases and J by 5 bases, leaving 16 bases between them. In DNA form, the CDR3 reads TGTGCCAGCAGCTTGAGAGTCTACAGGGAGGAGACCCAGTACTTC. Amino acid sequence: CASSLRVYREETQYF. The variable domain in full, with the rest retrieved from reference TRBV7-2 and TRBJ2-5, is GAGVSQSPSNKVTEKGKDVELRCDPISGHTALYWYRQSLGQGLEFLIYFQGNSAPDKSGLPSDRFSAERTGGSVSTLTIQRTQQEDSAVYLCASSLRVYREETQYFGPGTRLLVL.

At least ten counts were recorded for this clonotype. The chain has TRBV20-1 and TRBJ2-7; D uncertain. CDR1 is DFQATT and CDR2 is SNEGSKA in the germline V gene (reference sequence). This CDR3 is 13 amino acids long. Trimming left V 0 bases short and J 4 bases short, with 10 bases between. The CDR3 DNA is TGCAGTGCTAGAGATCTGACGGTTTACGAGCAGTACTTC. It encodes CSARDLTVYEQYF.

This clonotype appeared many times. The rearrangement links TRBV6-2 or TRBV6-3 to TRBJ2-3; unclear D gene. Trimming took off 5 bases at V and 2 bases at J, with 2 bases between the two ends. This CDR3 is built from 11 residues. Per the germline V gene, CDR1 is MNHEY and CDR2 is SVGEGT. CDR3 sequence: CASSNTDTQYF. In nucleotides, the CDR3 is TGTGCCAGCAGTAACACAGATACGCAGTATTTT.

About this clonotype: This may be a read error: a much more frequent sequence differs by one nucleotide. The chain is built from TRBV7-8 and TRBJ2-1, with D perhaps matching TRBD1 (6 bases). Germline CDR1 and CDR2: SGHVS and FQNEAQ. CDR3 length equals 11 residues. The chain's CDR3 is CVSSFTGEQFF. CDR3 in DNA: TGTGTCAGCAGCTTCACAGGGGAGCAGTTCTTC.

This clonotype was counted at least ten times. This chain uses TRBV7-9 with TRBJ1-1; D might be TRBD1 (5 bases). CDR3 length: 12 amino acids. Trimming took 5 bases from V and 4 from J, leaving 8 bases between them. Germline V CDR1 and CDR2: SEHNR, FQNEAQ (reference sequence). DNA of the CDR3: TGTGCCAGCAGCAACAGGATCACTGAAGCTTTCTTT. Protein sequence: CASSNRITEAFF.

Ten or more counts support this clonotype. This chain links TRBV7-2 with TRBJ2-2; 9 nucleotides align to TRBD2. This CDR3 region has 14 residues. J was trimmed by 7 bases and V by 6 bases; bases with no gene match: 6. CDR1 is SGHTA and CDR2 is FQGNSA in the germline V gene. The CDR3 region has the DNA TGTGCCAGCAGAAGGACTAGCGTGGGCGGGGAGCTGTTTTTT. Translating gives CASRRTSVGGELFF. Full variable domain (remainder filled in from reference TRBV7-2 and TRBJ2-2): GAGVSQSPSNKVTEKGKDVELRCDPISGHTALYWYRQSLGQGLEFLIYFQGNSAPDKSGLPSDRFSAERTGGSVSTLTIQRTQQEDSAVYLCASRRTSVGGELFFGEGSRLTVL.

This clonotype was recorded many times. The CDR3 DNA reads TGTGCCAGCAGCTTAGGGCTAGCGGGAGGATCCAAAAACATTCAGTACTTC. Translating it yields CASSLGLAGGSKNIQYF. This rearrangement joins TRBV7-2 to TRBJ2-4; 11 bases are shared with TRBD2. The CDR3 extends over 17 amino acids. Per germline, CDR1 SGHTA and CDR2 FQGNSA. Losses at the gene ends were 1 base for V and 2 bases for J; bases not matched to a gene: 4.